The rows below give T cell receptor beta chains drawn from one sample of a study of blood T cell repertoires in COVID-19. The protocol was immunoSEQ multiplex PCR, while the TCRdb copy is restricted to in-frame clones and leaves out a portion. The sample lists 150,000 to 200,000 clones; 90% to 95% were seen once. Material for sequencing was peripheral blood. Source of these receptors: a man aged 25 to 40 with COVID-19, enrolled during active disease. CDR3s include the opening cysteine and the closing phenylalanine or tryptophan. The D gene is left open where the match is weak. Only some rows state a clone size, as once, few, many or a class for expanded clones.

>TRBJ2-7|.|.|TRBV2
TGTGTCCTGGAGGGGTCGGGAGACGAGCAGTACTTC
CVLEGSGDEQYF
>TRBJ2-2|TRBD1|.|TRBV9
TGTGCCAGCAGCCCAAGACAGGGCACTGGCACCGGGGAGCTGTTTTTT
CASSPRQGTGTGELFF
>TRBJ2-3|.|.|TRBV5-1
TGCGCCAGCAGCTGGGGGACAACTAGCACAGATACGCAGTATTTT
CASSWGTTSTDTQYF
>TRBJ1-2|.|.|TRBV6-5
TGTGCCAGCAGTTACGGCAGGGGCGTCGGACACTATGGCTACACCTTC
CASSYGRGVGHYGYTF
>TRBJ1-1|TRBD1|.|TRBV10-2
TGCGCCAGCAGTGGACAGGGGGTAACTGAAGCTTTCTTT
CASSGQGVTEAFF
>TRBJ2-6|TRBD2|.|TRBV5-1
TGCGCCAGCAGCACTGGCCTACTAGCGGCCCGGGGAGGGGCCAACGTCCTGACTTTC
CASSTGLLAARGGANVLTF
>TRBJ2-7|.|.|TRBV27
TGTGCCAGCAGATCCATGGGCGTCTCCTACGAGCAGTACTTC
CASRSMGVSYEQYF
>TRBJ2-3|TRBD2|.|TRBV18
TGTGCCAGCTCACCTGGGACTAGCGGTACAGATACGCAGTATTTT
CASSPGTSGTDTQYF
>TRBJ2-3|.|.|TRBV18
TGTGCCAGCTCATCCCAGGGGATTAGCACAGATACGCAGTATTTT
CASSSQGISTDTQYF
>TRBJ1-5|.|.|TRBV9
TGTGCCAGCAGCGTAGGGGGAGGGGGTTTGGAGCCCCAGCATTTT
CASSVGGGGLEPQHF
>TRBJ2-3|TRBD2|once|TRBV4-2
TGTGCCAGCAGCCGCTGGACTAGCGGGGGGGCGGTAGATACGCAGTATTTT
CASSRWTSGGAVDTQYF
>TRBJ1-4|.|.|TRBV5-5
TGTGCCAGCAGCTTGGGGCTTGAGGGAAATGAAAAACTGTTTTTT
CASSLGLEGNEKLFF
>TRBJ1-4|.|.|TRBV30
TGTGCCTGGAATACCGGGGGGGCCACTGAAAAACTGTTTTTT
CAWNTGGATEKLFF
>TRBJ1-2|.|.|TRBV19
TGTGCCAGTAGTATAGCTTACACCAGCTATGGCTACACCTTC
CASSIAYTSYGYTF
>TRBJ1-4|TRBD1|.|TRBV9
TGTGCCAGCAGCTACGGGGACAGCGAAAAACTGTTTTTT
CASSYGDSEKLFF
>TRBJ1-1|.|.|TRBV12-2
TGTGCAAGTCGCCCGGTTTCGGGGTTAAACACTGAAGCTTTCTTT
CASRPVSGLNTEAFF
>TRBJ2-6|.|.|TRBV9
TGTGCCAGCAGCGCACGGACGGGATCCGCGGCCAACGTCCTGACTTTC
CASSARTGSAANVLTF
>TRBJ1-1|.|once|TRBV3-1/TRBV3-2
TGTGCCAGCAGCCTAAGGACAGTGAGACCTGAAGCTTTCTTT
CASSLRTVRPEAFF
>TRBJ1-2|.|.|TRBV11-2
TGTGCCAGCAGCTTAGGGGTGGGCAGGGGCTATGGCTACACCTTC
CASSLGVGRGYGYTF
>TRBJ2-1|.|.|TRBV5-6
TGTGCCAGCACCAAGACAGACCGCAATGAGCAGTTCTTC
CASTKTDRNEQFF
>TRBJ1-2|TRBD1|.|TRBV11-2
TGTGCCAGCAGCCCACCGGGACAGGGGGGGCAGGGCTACACCTTC
CASSPPGQGGQGYTF